Below are 21 T cell receptor beta chains sequenced from a single sample in a study of blood T cell repertoires in COVID-19. Some clones are missing from TCRdb's copy, which holds only in-frame ones; the method was immunoSEQ multiplex PCR. The sample consists of about 6,600 clones, 85% to 90% of them appearing once. Source material: peripheral blood. These receptors all stem from an elderly man with active COVID-19.

The chain uses TRBV7-6 and TRBJ2-1; 10 positions match TRBD2. This CDR3 contains 16 residues. J gave up 8 bases and V 5 bases, and 12 bases lay outside the gene matches. The V gene's germline CDR1 is SGHVS and CDR2 FNYEAQ. The CDR3 is CASSPRPGTSVHEQFF. DNA of the CDR3: TGTGCCAGCAGCCCCCGTCCCGGGACTAGCGTCCATGAGCAGTTCTTC.

The chain combines TRBV6-1 with TRBJ2-7; the match to TRBD1 covers 7 bases. The CDR3 length is 14 residues. V shed 2 bases and J 4 bases; nucleotides not matched to a gene: 5. Germline V gene data show CDR1 as MNHNS and CDR2 as SASEGT. The CDR3 spells CASSESQGVYEQYF. CDR3 sequence (DNA): TGTGCCAGCAGTGAAAGCCAGGGGGTGTACGAGCAGTACTTC.

This rearrangement joins TRBV2 to TRBJ2-7, with D hard to call. Trimming cost V 3 bases and J 2 bases, with 5 bases left between them. CDR1 and CDR2 from the germline V gene are SNHLY and FYNNEI. There are 12 residues in the CDR3. CDR3 bases: TGTGCCAGCAGTGAGAGGACCTACGAGCAGTACTTC. It translates to CASSERTYEQYF.

V and J are TRBV18 and TRBJ2-2; 7 bases map to TRBD2. Germline V lookup: CDR1 KGHSH, CDR2 LQKENI. This CDR3 is 15 amino acids long. Unmatched junction bases numbered 3, after V lost 0 bases and J lost 5 bases. CDR3 nucleotide sequence: TGTGCCAGCTCACCACCGGCGGGAGCGACCGGGGAGCTGTTTTTT. The encoded protein is CASSPPAGATGELFF.

The gene calls are TRBV7-8 and TRBJ2-1; TRBD2 is a possible D gene (6 bases). The CDR3 length is 16 residues. V shed 8 bases and J shed 16 bases, with 33 bases lying between them. From germline, CDR1 is SGHVS and CDR2 FQNEAQ. The CDR3 DNA sequence: TGTGCCAGCGCTCAGGCTCAAGTTAATGAGGGGACTTTACCATTCTTC. Amino acids: CASAQAQVNEGTLPFF.

The chain uses TRBV5-6 and TRBJ2-5, with 9 bases identical to TRBD1. Trimming at V came to 4 bases and at J to 11 bases, leaving 9 bases not matched to a gene. The CDR3 loop spans 13 amino acids. Germline V gene sequence: CDR1 SGHDT, CDR2 YYEEEE. CDR3 residues: CASSLGQGITQYF. The CDR3 region has the DNA TGTGCCAGCAGCCTCGGACAGGGGATAACTCAGTACTTC.

The gene calls are TRBV19 and TRBJ2-1; 7 bases align to TRBD2. The V gene's germline CDR1 is LNHDA and CDR2 SQIVND (reference sequence). V dropped 3 bases and J dropped 3; count of bases not matched to a gene: 2. This CDR3 spans 14 amino acids. The CDR3, as DNA: TGTGCCAGTAGTATGGGGGGGGGCTACAATGAGCAGTTCTTC. Its translation is CASSMGGGYNEQFF.

The rearrangement joins TRBV19 to TRBJ1-5, with a possible D match to TRBD1 (6 bases). CDR1 is LNHDA and CDR2 is SQIVND in the germline V gene (reference sequence). This CDR3 spans 16 amino acids. V was shortened by 4 bases and J by 2 bases, with 15 bases between the two germline ends. CDR3 amino acids: CASSRAGARGNQPQHF. The CDR3 DNA reads TGTGCCAGTAGTAGGGCAGGGGCACGAGGCAATCAGCCCCAGCATTTT.

The chain links TRBV18 to TRBJ2-3, with 7 positions matching TRBD2. This CDR3 contains 15 residues. From germline, CDR1 is KGHSH and CDR2 LQKENI. J lost 6 bases, V lost 2 bases, and 8 bases had no gene match. The CDR3 is CASSPRRREADTQYF. CDR3 in DNA: TGTGCCAGCTCACCAAGACGTCGGGAGGCCGATACGCAGTATTTT. Drawing the rest from reference TRBV18 and TRBJ2-3, the complete variable domain is NAGVMQNPRHLVRRRGQEARLRCSPMKGHSHVYWYRQLPEEGLKFMVYLQKENIIDESGMPKERFSAEFPKEGPSILRIQQVVRGDSAAYFCASSPRRREADTQYFGPGTRLTVL.

The rearrangement links TRBV7-3 to TRBJ1-1; D is ambiguous. The V and J ends lost 1 base and 1 base respectively, with 4 bases between them. The CDR3 length is 13 residues. Looked up from germline, CDR1 is SGHTA and CDR2 is FQGTGA. CDR3 coding DNA: TGTGCCAGCAGCTTAAACACGAACACTGAAGCTTTCTTT. This translates into CASSLNTNTEAFF.

The gene calls are TRBV15 and TRBJ1-2; D gene uncertain. The length of the CDR3 is 14 residues. Germline loops: CDR1 LNHNV, CDR2 YYDKDF (reference sequence). Trimming shortened V by 1 base and J by 5 bases, and 11 bases separated the two germline ends. CDR3: CATSRGGIPYGYTF. The CDR3 DNA reads as TGTGCCACCAGCAGAGGAGGGATCCCGTATGGCTACACCTTC.

V usage is TRBV19 and J usage is TRBJ2-5; the D is unclear. Per germline, CDR1 LNHDA and CDR2 SQIVND (reference sequence). The CDR3 is 13 amino acids. With 4 bases removed from V and 3 bases from J, the gap between germline ends came to 9 bases. The DNA of the CDR3 is TGTGCCAGTAGTAGGAGTACGGAAGAGACCCAGTACTTC. It translates to CASSRSTEETQYF.

The V call is TRBV11-2, the J call TRBJ1-2; 9 nucleotides line up with TRBD1. Germline V gene data show CDR1 as SGHAT and CDR2 as FQNNGV. The CDR3 runs 15 residues. The junction had 9 bases not matched to a gene; V was cut back by 10 bases and J by 0 bases. The CDR3: CATQGQGTTNYGYTF. The CDR3 region has the DNA TGTGCCACACAGGGACAGGGCACAACTAACTATGGCTACACCTTC.

This rearrangement joins TRBV28 to TRBJ2-7; maybe TRBD1 (6 bases). CDR3 length: 12 amino acids. Trimming cost V 6 bases and J 4 bases, with 10 bases left between them. CDR1 MDHEN and CDR2 SYDVKM come from the germline V gene. The CDR3 nucleotides read TGTGCCAGCAGCTATACAGGGTACGAGCAGTACTTC. Translating it yields CASSYTGYEQYF. Together with reference TRBV28 and TRBJ2-7, the CDR3 gives the full variable domain: DVKVTQSSRYLVKRTGEKVFLECVQDMDHENMFWYRQDPGLGLRLIYFSYDVKMKEKGDIPEGYSVSREKKERFSLILESASTNQTSMYLCASSYTGYEQYFGPGTRLTVT.

J is TRBJ2-1 and V is TRBV30; D is uncertain. The CDR3 length is 14 residues. Germline values: CDR1 GTSNPN, CDR2 SVGIG (reference sequence). V dropped 0 bases and J dropped 8 bases, with 14 bases sitting between them. The CDR3, as DNA: TGTGCCTGGAGTGTAAGTGACACCCTCGATGAGCAGTTCTTC. The encoded protein is CAWSVSDTLDEQFF.

This chain links TRBV7-2 with TRBJ2-2, with D possibly matching TRBD2 (6 bases). The CDR3 is 14 amino acids. CDR1 and CDR2 (germline): SGHTA, FQGNSA. Trimming stripped 5 bases from V and 8 bases from J, with 15 bases between. This CDR3 reads CASSLVRRGGELFF. Written as DNA, the CDR3 is TGTGCCAGCAGCCTCGTCAGGCGGGGTGGGGAGCTGTTTTTT.

The genes are TRBV3-1 (or the pseudogene TRBV3-2) and TRBJ1-5, with TRBD1 matching over 7 bases. The CDR3 loop spans 15 amino acids. V was pared by 3 bases and J by 6 bases, with 8 bases of the junction left unmatched. In germline, CDR1 is LGHDT, CDR2 YNNKEL (reference sequence). For the CDR3, the DNA is TGTGCCAGCAGCCAGGGCCAGGGGGGCGGTCAGCCCCAGCATTTT. Amino acid sequence: CASSQGQGGGQPQHF.

The chain employs TRBV6-2 or TRBV6-3 and TRBJ2-5; TRBD1 matches at 7 bases. Losses at the gene ends were 0 bases for V and 1 base for J; bases not matched to a gene: 11. CDR3 length equals 18 residues. The germline V gene encodes CDR1 MNHEY and CDR2 SVGEGT. The CDR3 DNA reads TGTGCCAGCAGTTACTCGATCTACGTTCCAGGGGGCCAAGAGACCCAGTACTTC. Its protein product is CASSYSIYVPGGQETQYF.

The V and J genes are TRBV5-1 and TRBJ2-1, with TRBD2 matching 11 bases. Per the germline V gene, CDR1 is SGHRS and CDR2 is YFSETQ. The CDR3 length is 15 residues. V was pared by 4 bases and J by 6 bases, with 6 bases of the junction left unmatched. This CDR3 is CASSAIGLAGNEQFF. Written as DNA, the CDR3 is TGCGCCAGCAGCGCAATCGGACTAGCGGGCAATGAGCAGTTCTTC.

The chain is built from TRBV5-4 and TRBJ2-1; 13 bases align to TRBD2. Trimming removed 4 bases from V and 7 bases from J; junction bases left unmatched: 8. Germline lookup yields CDR1 SGHNT and CDR2 YYREEE (reference sequence). CDR3 size: 16 residues. The DNA of the CDR3 is TGTGCCAGCAGCAACGGACTAGCGGGAGTGCGAAATGAGCAGTTCTTC. Encoded protein: CASSNGLAGVRNEQFF.

The rearrangement links TRBV28 to TRBJ2-6; 8 bases are a match to TRBD1. In germline, CDR1 is MDHEN, CDR2 SYDVKM. The V segment lost 2 bases and the J segment 0 bases; nucleotides outside the gene matches: 3. This CDR3 has 17 residues. The CDR3 sequence: CASSLRTGLSGANVLTF. In DNA, the CDR3 is TGTGCCAGCAGTTTACGGACAGGGCTCTCTGGGGCCAACGTCCTGACTTTC. Using reference TRBV28 and TRBJ2-6 for the parts outside the CDR3, the full variable domain is DVKVTQSSRYLVKRTGEKVFLECVQDMDHENMFWYRQDPGLGLRLIYFSYDVKMKEKGDIPEGYSVSREKKERFSLILESASTNQTSMYLCASSLRTGLSGANVLTFGAGSRLTVL.